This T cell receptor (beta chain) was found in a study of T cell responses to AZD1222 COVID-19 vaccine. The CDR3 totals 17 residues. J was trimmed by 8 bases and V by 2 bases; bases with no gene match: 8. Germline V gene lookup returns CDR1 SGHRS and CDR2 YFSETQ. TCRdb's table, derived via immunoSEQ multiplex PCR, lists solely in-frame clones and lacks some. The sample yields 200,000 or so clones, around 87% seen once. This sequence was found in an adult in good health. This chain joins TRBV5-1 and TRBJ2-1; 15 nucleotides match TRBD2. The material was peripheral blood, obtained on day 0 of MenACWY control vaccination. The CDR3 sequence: CASSLSGLAGGPDEQFF. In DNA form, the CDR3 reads TGCGCCAGCAGCTTAAGTGGACTAGCGGGAGGGCCCGATGAGCAGTTCTTC. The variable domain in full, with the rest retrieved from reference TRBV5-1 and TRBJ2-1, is KAGVTQTPRYLIKTRGQQVTLSCSPISGHRSVSWYQQTPGQGLQFLFEYFSETQRNKGNFPGRFSGRQFSNSRSEMNVSTLELGDSALYLCASSLSGLAGGPDEQFFGPGTRLTVL.